Shown below are 5 T cell receptor beta chains from a single sample sequenced in a study of OX40 agonist ivuxolimab in advanced cancers. TCRdb's copy holds only in-frame clones and misses some; the assay was immunoSEQ multiplex PCR. The sample includes 25,000 to 35,000 clones, 84% of them seen just once. This specimen consisted of CD4+ or CD8+ T cells sorted from blood, obtained in a trial of the OX40 agonist ivuxolimab. These receptor sequences come from an adult with an advanced solid tumor such as melanoma, head and neck, liver or kidney cancer.

This clone is a singleton in its sample. This chain connects TRBV6-5 to TRBJ2-4; D is uncertain. This CDR3 is 12 amino acids long. Trimming left V 6 bases short and J 7 bases short, with 10 bases between. Germline V gene sequence: CDR1 MNHEY, CDR2 SVGAGI. The CDR3 loop reads CASRSLYNIQYF. CDR3 in DNA: TGTGCCAGCAGGAGCCTTTATAACATTCAGTACTTC.

Notes on this clone: A much more abundant neighbour one base away suggests this may be a read error. The same CDR3 also results from other DNA sequences found in this sample. The rearrangement joins TRBV19 to TRBJ2-7; TRBD1 is a possible D gene (5 bases). The CDR3 extends over 14 amino acids. V was shortened by 1 base and J by 3 bases, with 10 bases between the two germline ends. Germline-derived CDR1 and CDR2 are LNHDA and SQIVND (reference sequence). DNA for the CDR3: TGTGCCAGTAGTATAGGACAGATTCACTACGAGCAGTACTTC. Its protein product is CASSIGQIHYEQYF.

This clone was found once. This rearrangement joins TRBV11-1 to TRBJ2-1, with 12 bases that match TRBD2. This CDR3 spans 14 amino acids. V lost 6 bases, J lost 9 bases, and 6 bases stayed unmatched. Germline V gene sequence: CDR1 SGHAT, CDR2 FQDESV (reference sequence). CDR3 DNA sequence: TGTGCCAGCAGACTAGCGGGGGGCCCGGGTGAGCAGTTCTTC. Translation: CASRLAGGPGEQFF. The full variable domain, its missing parts supplied by reference TRBV11-1 and TRBJ2-1, is EAEVAQSPRYKITEKSQAVAFWCDPISGHATLYWYRQILGQGPELLVQFQDESVVDDSQLPKDRFSAERLKGVDSTLKIQPAELGDSAMYLCASRLAGGPGEQFFGPGTRLTVL.

The chain couples TRBV4-1 to TRBJ2-7, with 10 bases matching TRBD1. V trimming: 4 bases; J trimming: 3 bases; junction bases outside the gene matches: 6. CDR1 and CDR2 from the germline V gene are MGHRA and YSYEKL. This CDR3 region has 15 residues. In DNA form, the CDR3 reads TGCGCCAGCAGCCCGACAGGACAGGGGGGCTACGAGCAGTACTTC. This translates into CASSPTGQGGYEQYF.

The chain employs TRBV11-2 and TRBJ1-4; 7 bases fit TRBD1. This CDR3 has 17 amino acids. The germline gives CDR1 SGHAT, CDR2 FQNNGV. After removal of 0 bases from V and 0 bases from J, the junction contained 4 bases not matched to a gene. DNA of the CDR3: TGTGCCAGCAGCTTAGAAAACAGGGGCGCAACTAATGAAAAACTGTTTTTT. It is translated as CASSLENRGATNEKLFF.